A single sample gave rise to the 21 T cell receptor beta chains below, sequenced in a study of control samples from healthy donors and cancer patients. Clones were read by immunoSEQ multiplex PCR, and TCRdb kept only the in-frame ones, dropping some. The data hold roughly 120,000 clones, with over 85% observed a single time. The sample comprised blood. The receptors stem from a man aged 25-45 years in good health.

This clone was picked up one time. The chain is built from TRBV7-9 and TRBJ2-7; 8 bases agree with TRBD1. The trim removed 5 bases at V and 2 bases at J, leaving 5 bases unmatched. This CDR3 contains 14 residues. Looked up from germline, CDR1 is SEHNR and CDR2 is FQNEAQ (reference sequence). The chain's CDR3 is CASSGDRLTYEQYV. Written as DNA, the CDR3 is TGTGCCAGCAGCGGGGACAGGTTAACCTACGAGCAGTACGTC.

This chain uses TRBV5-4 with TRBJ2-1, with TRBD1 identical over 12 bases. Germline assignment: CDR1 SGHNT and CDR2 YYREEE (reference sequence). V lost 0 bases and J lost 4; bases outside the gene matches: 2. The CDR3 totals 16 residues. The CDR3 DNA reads TGTGCCAGCAGCTTGGGGGGACAGGGGGCTTACAATGAGCAGTTCTTC. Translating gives CASSLGGQGAYNEQFF.

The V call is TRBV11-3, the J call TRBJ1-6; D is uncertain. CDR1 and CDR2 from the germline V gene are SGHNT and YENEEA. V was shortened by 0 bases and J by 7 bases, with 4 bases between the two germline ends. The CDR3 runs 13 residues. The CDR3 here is CASSLDWNSPLHF. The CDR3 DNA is TGTGCCAGCAGCTTAGATTGGAATTCACCCCTCCACTTT. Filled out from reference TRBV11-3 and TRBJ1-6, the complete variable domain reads EAGVVQSPRYKIIEKKQPVAFWCNPISGHNTLYWYLQNLGQGPELLIRYENEEAVDDSQLPKDRFSAERLKGVDSTLKIQPAELGDSAVYLCASSLDWNSPLHFGNGTRLTVT.

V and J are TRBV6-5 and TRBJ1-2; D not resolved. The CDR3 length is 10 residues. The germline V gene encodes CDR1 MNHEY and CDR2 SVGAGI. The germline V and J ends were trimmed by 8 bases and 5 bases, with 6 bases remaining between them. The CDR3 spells CASWSYGYTF. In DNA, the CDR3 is TGTGCCAGCTGGAGTTATGGCTACACCTTC.

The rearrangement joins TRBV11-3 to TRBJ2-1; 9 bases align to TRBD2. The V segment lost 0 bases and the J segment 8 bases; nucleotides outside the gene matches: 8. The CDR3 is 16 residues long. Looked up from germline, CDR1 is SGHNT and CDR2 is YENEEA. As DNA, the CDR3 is TGTGCCAGCAGCTTAGACGGGCGGGGGGGTAGCGATGAGCAGTTCTTC. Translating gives CASSLDGRGGSDEQFF.

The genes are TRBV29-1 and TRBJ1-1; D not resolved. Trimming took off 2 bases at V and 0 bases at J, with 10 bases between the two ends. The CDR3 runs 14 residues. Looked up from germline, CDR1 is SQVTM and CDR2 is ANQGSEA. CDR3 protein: CSVETPGMNTEAFF. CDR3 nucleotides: TGCAGCGTTGAAACCCCCGGGATGAACACTGAAGCTTTCTTT.

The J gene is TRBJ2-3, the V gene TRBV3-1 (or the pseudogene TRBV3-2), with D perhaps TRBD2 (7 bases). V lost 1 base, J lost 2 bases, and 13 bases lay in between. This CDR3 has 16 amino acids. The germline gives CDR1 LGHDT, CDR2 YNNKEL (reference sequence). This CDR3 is CASSQGGGGHTDTQYF. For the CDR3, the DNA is TGTGCCAGCAGCCAAGGAGGCGGGGGCCACACAGATACGCAGTATTTT.

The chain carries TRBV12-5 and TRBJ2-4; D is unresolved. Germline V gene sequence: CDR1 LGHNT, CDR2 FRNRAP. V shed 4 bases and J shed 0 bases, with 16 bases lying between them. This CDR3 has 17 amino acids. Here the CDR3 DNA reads TGTGCTAGTGGTTCGACGGACGATTTCCTAGCCAAAAACATTCAGTACTTC. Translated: CASGSTDDFLAKNIQYF.

CDR3 DNA: TGTGCCAGCAGTGACGCAGGACCCGAAAAACTGTTTTTT. Amino acids: CASSDAGPEKLFF. The V call is TRBV6-4, the J call TRBJ1-4; the D is unclear. The V and J ends lost 2 bases and 8 bases respectively, with 9 bases between them. Germline assignment: CDR1 MRHNA and CDR2 SNTAGT. This CDR3 has 13 amino acids.

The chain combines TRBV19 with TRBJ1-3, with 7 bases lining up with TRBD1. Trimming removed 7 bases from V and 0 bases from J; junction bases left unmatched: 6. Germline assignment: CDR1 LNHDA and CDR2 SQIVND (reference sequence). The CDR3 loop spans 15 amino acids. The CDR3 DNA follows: TGTGCCAGTACACAGGGACAGAGCTCTGGAAACACCATATATTTT. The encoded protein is CASTQGQSSGNTIYF. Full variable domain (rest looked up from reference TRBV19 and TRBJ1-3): DGGITQSPKYLFRKEGQNVTLSCEQNLNHDAMYWYRQDPGQGLRLIYYSQIVNDFQKGDIAEGYSVSREKKESFPLTVTSAQKNPTAFYLCASTQGQSSGNTIYFGEGSWLTVV.

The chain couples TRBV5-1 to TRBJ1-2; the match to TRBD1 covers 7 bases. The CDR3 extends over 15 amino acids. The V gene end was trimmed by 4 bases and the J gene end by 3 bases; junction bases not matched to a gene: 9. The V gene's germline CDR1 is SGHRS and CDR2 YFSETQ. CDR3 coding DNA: TGCGCCAGCAGCCCGGGACAGAGGAGTGACTATGGCTACACCTTC. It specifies CASSPGQRSDYGYTF.

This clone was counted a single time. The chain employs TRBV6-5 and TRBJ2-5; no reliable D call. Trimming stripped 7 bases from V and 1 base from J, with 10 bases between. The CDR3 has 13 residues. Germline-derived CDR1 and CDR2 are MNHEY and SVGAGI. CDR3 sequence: CASNRESQETQYF. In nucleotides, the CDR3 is TGTGCCAGCAATAGGGAATCCCAAGAGACCCAGTACTTC.

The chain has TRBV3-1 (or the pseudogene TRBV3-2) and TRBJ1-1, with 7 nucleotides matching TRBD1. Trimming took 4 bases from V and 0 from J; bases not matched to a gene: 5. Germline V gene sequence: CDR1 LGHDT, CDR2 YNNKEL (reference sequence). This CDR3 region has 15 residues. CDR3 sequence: CASSRPGQLNTEAFF. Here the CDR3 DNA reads TGTGCCAGCAGCCGCCCGGGACAGTTGAACACTGAAGCTTTCTTT.

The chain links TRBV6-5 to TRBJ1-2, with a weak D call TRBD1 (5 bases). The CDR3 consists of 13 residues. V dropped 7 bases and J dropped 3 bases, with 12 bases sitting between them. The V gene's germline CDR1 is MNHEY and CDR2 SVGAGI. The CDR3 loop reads CASTKWGDYGYTF. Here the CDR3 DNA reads TGTGCCAGCACCAAGTGGGGGGACTATGGCTACACCTTC.

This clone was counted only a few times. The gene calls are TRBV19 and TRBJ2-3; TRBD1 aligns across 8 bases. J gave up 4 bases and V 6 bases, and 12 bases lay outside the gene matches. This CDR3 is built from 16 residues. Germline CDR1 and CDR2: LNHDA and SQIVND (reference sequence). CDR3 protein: CASRNPQGVVADTQYF. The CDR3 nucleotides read TGTGCCAGTAGGAATCCACAGGGGGTAGTTGCAGATACGCAGTATTTT.

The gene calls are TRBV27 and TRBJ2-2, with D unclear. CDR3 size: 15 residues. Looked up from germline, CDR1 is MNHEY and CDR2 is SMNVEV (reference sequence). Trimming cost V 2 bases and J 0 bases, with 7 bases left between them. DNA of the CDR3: TGTGCCAGCAGTTTAATTGGATCGAACACCGGGGAGCTGTTTTTT. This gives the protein CASSLIGSNTGELFF.

The CDR3 DNA reads TGTGCCACCGAGGACAGGGACTACGAGCAGTACGTC. Amino acids: CATEDRDYEQYV. The chain has TRBV2 and TRBJ2-7, with 8 bases fitting TRBD1. Germline V gives CDR1 SNHLY, CDR2 FYNNEI. J was trimmed by 3 bases and V by 10 bases; bases with no gene match: 5. The CDR3 runs 12 residues.

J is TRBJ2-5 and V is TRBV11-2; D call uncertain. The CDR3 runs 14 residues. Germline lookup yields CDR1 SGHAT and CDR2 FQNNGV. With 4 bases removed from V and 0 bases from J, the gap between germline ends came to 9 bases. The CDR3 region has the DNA TGTGCCAGCAGCTCCGCCTCTTACCAAGAGACCCAGTACTTC. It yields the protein CASSSASYQETQYF.

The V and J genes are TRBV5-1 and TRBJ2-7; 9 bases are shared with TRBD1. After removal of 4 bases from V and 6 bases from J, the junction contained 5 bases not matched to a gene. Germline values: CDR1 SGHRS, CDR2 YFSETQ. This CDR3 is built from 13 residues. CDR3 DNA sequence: TGCGCCAGCAGCAGGGGACAGGGTAGCGAGCAGTACTTC. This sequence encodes CASSRGQGSEQYF. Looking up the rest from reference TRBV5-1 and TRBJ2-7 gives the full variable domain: KAGVTQTPRYLIKTRGQQVTLSCSPISGHRSVSWYQQTPGQGLQFLFEYFSETQRNKGNFPGRFSGRQFSNSRSEMNVSTLELGDSALYLCASSRGQGSEQYFGPGTRLTVT.

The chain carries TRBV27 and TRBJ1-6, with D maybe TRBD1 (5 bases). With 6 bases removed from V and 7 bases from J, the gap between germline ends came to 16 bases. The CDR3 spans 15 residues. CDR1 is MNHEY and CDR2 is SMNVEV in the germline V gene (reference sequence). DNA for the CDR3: TGTGCCAGCAGCTTTTCCGGGGGGGGGAATTCACCCCTCCACTTT. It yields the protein CASSFSGGGNSPLHF.

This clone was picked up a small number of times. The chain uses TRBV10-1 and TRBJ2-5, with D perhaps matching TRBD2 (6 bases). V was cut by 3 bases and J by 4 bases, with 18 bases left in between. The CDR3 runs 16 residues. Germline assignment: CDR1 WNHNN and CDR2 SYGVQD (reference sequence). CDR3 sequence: CASSDPRGGRPETQYF. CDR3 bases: TGCGCCAGCAGTGACCCCCGAGGAGGGAGGCCAGAGACCCAGTACTTC.